Below are 5 T cell receptor beta chains sequenced from a single sample in a study of metastatic and nonmetastatic thyroid tumors. No treatment of any kind had been given to any patient before thyroid surgery. Via MiXCR, TCRdb re-called the PCR reads. The table lists 15,000 to 20,000 clones, about 35% of them singletons, with approximately 11% in the top ten. The sequenced sample consisted of tumor tissue. The receptors stem from a male donor with papillary thyroid cancer or a benign thyroid nodule (not recorded which). Some clones in this sample may be carry-over from other donors' samples.

The chain is built from TRBV20-1 and TRBJ2-7; 10 bases align to TRBD2. V was clipped by 3 bases and J by 2 bases; unmatched bases: 4. Germline lookup yields CDR1 DFQATT and CDR2 SNEGSKA (reference sequence). The CDR3 contains 14 residues. CDR3 coding DNA: TGCAGTGCTAGCCCTAGCGGGGGAACCTACGAGCAGTACTTC. This translates into CSASPSGGTYEQYF.

This clone was observed many times. The chain employs TRBV10-3 and TRBJ2-7; TRBD2 aligns across 14 bases. This CDR3 has 15 residues. V trimming: 11 bases; J trimming: 4 bases; junction bases outside the gene matches: 10. Germline CDR1 and CDR2: ENHRY and SYGVKD. The CDR3 DNA sequence: TGTGCCTCGAGTGCCGGGACTAGCGGGGGTTACGAGCAGTACTTC. This codes for CASSAGTSGGYEQYF.

In its sample, this clone was seen many times. The chain joins TRBV7-2 to TRBJ2-4, with no clear D. Trimming took 5 bases from V and 9 from J, leaving 17 bases between them. Per the germline V gene, CDR1 is SGHTA and CDR2 is FQGNSA. The CDR3 contains 14 residues. CDR3 sequence (DNA): TGTGCCAGCAGCCCCGAGGCCCAGTGGGGCATTCAGTACTTC. Residues: CASSPEAQWGIQYF.

The chain links TRBV11-3 to TRBJ2-7; possible D gene TRBD1, 5 bases. There are 14 residues in the CDR3. Trimming took 7 bases from V and 2 from J, leaving 15 bases between them. Germline lookup yields CDR1 SGHNT and CDR2 YENEEA. This chain's CDR3 is CASTQVLGAYEQYF. CDR3 in DNA: TGTGCCAGCACACAGGTCCTTGGGGCCTACGAGCAGTACTTC.

In the case of this clone: One junction end disagrees with the germline gene, perhaps due to a read error. The sample carries other DNA sequences with the same CDR3. The V and J genes are TRBV4-1 and TRBJ2-1, with D unresolved. CDR1 is MGHRA and CDR2 is YSYEKL in the germline V gene. CDR3 length: 15 residues. CDR3 sequence reads: CASSQAGSSYNEQFF. In nucleotides, the CDR3 is TGTGCCAGCAGCCAAGCTGGAAGCTCCTACAATGAGCAGTTCTTT.